This TCR beta chain originates from a study of blood T cell repertoires in COVID-19. Study overall: T cells, B-cell-depleted T cells, or PBMCs provided the cDNA or gDNA that served as material.

The germline V gene has CDR1 MNHEY and CDR2 SMNVEV (reference sequence). Deletions cut 4 bases from V and 4 bases from J, with 18 bases between. The CDR3 length is 16 residues. In the original processing: Reference gene primer amplification yielded estimated nucleated cell counts. Data came from immunoSEQ multiplex PCR; TCRdb stores just in-frame clones and leaves some out. That table gives V, J and clone size, and the DNA gave D and trimming. The sample includes under 350,000 clones, 86% seen only once; the top ten take approximately 4%. Sample: peripheral blood. V and J are TRBV27 and TRBJ2-3; D is perhaps TRBD2 (7 bases). The origin of this receptor is a man younger than 35 with active or convalescent COVID-19. The CDR3, as DNA: TGTGCCAGCAGTTCGTACAGGGAGGGGTATGCAGATACGCAGTATTTT. Encoded protein: CASSSYREGYADTQYF.